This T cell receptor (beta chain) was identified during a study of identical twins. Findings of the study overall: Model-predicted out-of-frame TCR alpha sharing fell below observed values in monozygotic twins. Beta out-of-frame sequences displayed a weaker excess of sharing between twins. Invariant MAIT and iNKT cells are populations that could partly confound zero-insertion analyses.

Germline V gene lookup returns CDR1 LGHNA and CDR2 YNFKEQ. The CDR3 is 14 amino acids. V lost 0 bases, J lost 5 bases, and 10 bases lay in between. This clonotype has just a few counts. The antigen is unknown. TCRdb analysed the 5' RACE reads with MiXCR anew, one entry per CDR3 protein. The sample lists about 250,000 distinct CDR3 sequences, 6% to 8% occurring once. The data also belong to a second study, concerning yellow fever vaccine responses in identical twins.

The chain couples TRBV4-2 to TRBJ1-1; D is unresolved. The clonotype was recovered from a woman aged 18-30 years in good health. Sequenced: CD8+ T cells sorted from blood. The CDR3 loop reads CASSQERMGTEAFF. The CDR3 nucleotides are TGTGCCAGCAGCCAAGAACGGATGGGGACTGAAGCTTTCTTT.